The 3 T cell receptor beta chains listed next were all sequenced from one sample in a study of lung T cells in sarcoidosis with Löfgren's syndrome. TCRdb reprocessed the reads via MiXCR and lists one record per CDR3 protein. Among 60,000 or so distinct CDR3 sequences listed, about 20% were seen once. The sample was CD4+ T cells from PBMCs. The receptor source for this set is a human donor with sarcoidosis (Löfgren's syndrome or another form), or a control subject (not recorded which).

This clonotype occurred a few times. The rearrangement uses TRBV5-6 and TRBJ2-7; D may be TRBD1 (6 bases). CDR1 SGHDT and CDR2 YYEEEE come from the germline V gene. The CDR3 has 14 amino acids. Deletions cut 2 bases from V and 3 bases from J, with 12 bases between. CDR3 sequence: CASSFLGQNYEQYV. The CDR3 DNA follows: TGTGCCAGCAGCTTTCTTGGACAGAACTACGAGCAGTACGTC.

The chain carries TRBV7-9 and TRBJ2-1; 7 nucleotides align to TRBD1. The length of the CDR3 is 15 residues. The V and J ends lost 5 bases and 4 bases, in that order; junction bases with no gene match: 8. CDR1 SEHNR and CDR2 FQNEAQ come from the germline V gene (reference sequence). CDR3 nucleotides: TGTGCCAGCAGCGAGCCGGGACAGATGTACAATGAGCAGTTCTTC. Amino acids: CASSEPGQMYNEQFF.

This clonotype showed up just a few times. The gene calls are TRBV10-3 and TRBJ2-7; TRBD1 matches 7 bases. The CDR3 is made up of 15 amino acids. After removal of 6 bases from V and 0 bases from J, the junction contained 8 bases not matched to a gene. CDR1 and CDR2 (germline): ENHRY, SYGVKD. CDR3 protein: CAISRNGTVSYEQYF. Written as DNA, the CDR3 is TGTGCCATCAGCCGAAACGGGACAGTCTCCTACGAGCAGTACTTC.